The clone carrying this T cell receptor (beta chain) was observed a few times. The antigen is unknown. The data derive from a study of cytomegalovirus exposure and HLA in healthy donors. Whole-study results and caveats: Immune exposure was documented only through CMV serostatus. Upon later analysis, HLA-associated TCR beta chains proved more clonally expanded than other, equally common chains. Later on, analysis showed that most CMV-associated TCR beta chains appeared to be HLA-restricted. A later analysis linked a missense variant in DCLRE1C to the trimming of TCR beta V and J genes.

CDR3 length: 14 amino acids. Germline loops: CDR1 MNHEY, CDR2 SMNVEV (reference sequence). PCR employed 60 Vbeta and 13 Jbeta primers. Assay: immunoSEQ multiplex PCR; the TCRdb copy retains only in-frame clones and omits some. In the table there are around 110,000 clones, over 60% of which are singletons. The rearrangement uses TRBV27 and TRBJ2-5; D remains unclear. The DNA end is more similar to TRBJ2-7, so the J call may be wrong. The clonotype comes from a young woman in good health and CMV-seronegative. Sequenced: PBMCs. CDR3 in DNA: TGTGCCAGCAGTTTATTCCCAGCGTACTACGAGCAGTACTTC. It translates to CASSLFPAYYEQYF.